This is a list of T cell receptor beta chains from one sample in a study of identifying expanded T cells in peripheral blood. Only in-frame clones appear in the TCRdb table, and some are missing; sequencing was by immunoSEQ multiplex PCR. The repertoire consists of approximately 110,000 clones, with 88% occurring once and the leading ten covering just under 8.5%. Sequenced input: blood. These receptors came from a person between 18 and 75 years old in good health. Both conserved end residues are part of each CDR3. D genes are given only for firm matches.

v_call	d_call	j_call	cdr3_aa
TRBV18	.	TRBJ2-5	CASSRQETQYF
TRBV5-1	TRBD1	TRBJ2-7	CASSLEGGLYEQYF
TRBV6-1	.	TRBJ2-2	CARGRVAGELFF
TRBV19	TRBD1	TRBJ2-7	CASSPPGGRFSEQYF
TRBV7-8	TRBD2	TRBJ2-3	CASSLEGLAGAVDTQYF
TRBV6-5	TRBD1	TRBJ1-2	CASSRGTGGYTF
TRBV7-9	TRBD1	TRBJ1-1	CASRGQYTEAFF
TRBV18	TRBD1	TRBJ2-3	CASSPGQGSGDTQYF
TRBV27	TRBD2	TRBJ2-7	CASSLLAGGRSLYEQYF
TRBV2	.	TRBJ1-4	CASTPMRDEKLFF
TRBV14	TRBD2	TRBJ2-1	CASSQETGGRNEQFF
TRBV5-6	TRBD1	TRBJ1-5	CASSYKGAAGQPQHF
TRBV2	.	TRBJ1-2	CASRPGSGYTF
TRBV5-1	TRBD1	TRBJ1-2	CASSLGTGNYGYTF
TRBV7-8	.	TRBJ1-4	CASSTEDSRKLFF
TRBV29-1	.	TRBJ2-7	CSVRGPYEQYF
TRBV19	.	TRBJ1-1	CASSPGGPGDTEAFF
TRBV5-1	TRBD2	TRBJ2-2	CASSLIPGGNTGELFF
TRBV5-1	.	TRBJ1-2	CASSEGNYGYTF
TRBV28	TRBD1	TRBJ2-7	CASSWGTGMVGEQYF
TRBV7-2	.	TRBJ1-1	CASSFQGLNTEAFF
TRBV5-4	TRBD1	TRBJ1-2	CASSSGQGYYGYTF
TRBV4-1	.	TRBJ2-7	CASSPGAQGVYEQYF
TRBV11-2	.	TRBJ2-3	CASRDRVTGRDTQYF
TRBV6-5	.	TRBJ1-2	CASSYSVGGASWGYTF
TRBV9	.	TRBJ1-2	CASSVEGLGGYTF
TRBV6-5	TRBD1	TRBJ1-1	CASSTQTGGSEAFF
TRBV13	.	TRBJ2-1	CASSSYRVSYNEQFF
TRBV27	.	TRBJ1-2	CASSLAANSRGYTF